One and the same sample provided the 22 T cell receptor beta chains below, sequenced in a study of T-cell memory formation after mild COVID-19. TCRdb fed the 5' RACE reads into MiXCR, producing one record per CDR3 protein. The sample records hundreds of thousands of distinct CDR3 sequences, roughly a fifth being singletons. Material for sequencing was PBMCs or a T cell subset sorted from them (not recorded which). Receptor source: a man aged 18 to 29 who had mild COVID-19 (a few samples of this study predate the infection). Cell type and time point are not known.

This sequence joins TRBV5-1 and TRBJ1-1, with 7 nucleotides matching TRBD1. The CDR3 is 15 residues long. Germline assignment: CDR1 SGHRS and CDR2 YFSETQ. V was clipped by 0 bases and J by 4 bases; unmatched bases: 6. The CDR3 sequence is CASSLATGEGTEAFF. Here the CDR3 DNA reads TGCGCCAGCAGCTTGGCTACAGGGGAGGGCACTGAAGCTTTCTTT.

The rearrangement links TRBV12-3 or TRBV12-4 to TRBJ2-1, with D uncertain. V shed 6 bases and J shed 2 bases, with 11 bases lying between them. The CDR3 extends over 14 amino acids. CDR3 protein: CASRGPQPYNEQFF. The CDR3 region has the DNA TGTGCCAGCAGAGGACCCCAACCCTACAATGAGCAGTTCTTC.

This clonotype appeared a few times. The chain uses TRBV5-5 and TRBJ2-7; no clear D. The CDR3 has 13 residues. Germline-derived CDR1 and CDR2 are SGHKS and YYEKEE (reference sequence). V shed 5 bases and J shed 3 bases, with 12 bases lying between them. CDR3 residues: CASRAGPHYEQYV. CDR3 coding DNA: TGTGCCAGCAGGGCCGGTCCCCACTACGAGCAGTACGTC.

This clonotype was observed a handful of times. As DNA, the CDR3 is TGTGCCAGCAGCTTGATGGGGGGGTTCACAGATACGCAGTATTTT. It specifies CASSLMGGFTDTQYF. The chain couples TRBV5-4 to TRBJ2-3; 7 bases agree with TRBD2. V shed 1 base and J 2 bases; nucleotides not matched to a gene: 4. The V gene's germline CDR1 is SGHNT and CDR2 YYREEE (reference sequence). The CDR3 consists of 15 residues.

The CDR3 sequence is CASSNRDSNEKLFF. CDR3 in DNA: TGTGCCAGCTCAAACAGGGACTCTAATGAAAAACTGTTTTTT. This chain uses TRBV18 with TRBJ1-4; perhaps TRBD1 as D (6 bases). The germline gives CDR1 KGHSH, CDR2 LQKENI. This CDR3 region has 14 residues. V was shortened by 5 bases and J by 3 bases, with 10 bases between the two germline ends.

The chain recombines TRBV28 with TRBJ2-5, with unresolved D. The CDR3 extends over 13 amino acids. V lost 6 bases and J 5 bases, leaving 13 bases between the germline ends. The germline gives CDR1 MDHEN, CDR2 SYDVKM. For the CDR3, the DNA is TGTGCCAGCAGCCGACGCCAGGTCGAGACCCAGTACTTC. Its translation: CASSRRQVETQYF.

In its sample, this clonotype was seen a few times. The chain is built from TRBV4-3 and TRBJ2-3; the match to TRBD1 covers 7 bases. V gave up 6 bases and J gave up 2 bases; unmatched junction bases: 8. Germline V gene data show CDR1 as LGHNA and CDR2 as YSLEER. The CDR3 sequence is 15 residues long. CDR3 residues: CASRRSGQFTDTQYF. In DNA, the CDR3 is TGCGCCAGCAGACGTTCGGGACAGTTCACAGATACGCAGTATTTT.

The chain recombines TRBV20-1 with TRBJ2-7; 8 positions match TRBD2. Germline V gene lookup returns CDR1 DFQATT and CDR2 SNEGSKA (reference sequence). CDR3 size: 13 residues. With 3 bases clipped from V and 4 bases from J, the junction kept 5 bases outside the gene matches. The CDR3 spells CSARPSGGYEQYF. CDR3 nucleotides: TGCAGTGCTAGGCCCAGCGGGGGTTACGAGCAGTACTTC.

This clonotype was seen only a few times. The chain combines TRBV7-8 with TRBJ2-5; possible D gene TRBD2, 5 bases. CDR3 length equals 15 residues. V dropped 1 base and J dropped 7 bases, with 16 bases sitting between them. The germline CDR1 and CDR2 sequences are SGHVS and FQNEAQ. This CDR3 is CASSLGRTSAGTQYF. The CDR3, as DNA: TGTGCCAGCAGCTTAGGGAGGACCTCGGCGGGGACCCAGTACTTC. Full variable domain (missing parts from reference TRBV7-8 and TRBJ2-5): GAGVSQSPRYKVAKRGQDVALRCDPISGHVSLFWYQQALGQGPEFLTYFQNEAQLDKSGLPSDRFFAERPEGSVSTLKIQRTQQEDSAVYLCASSLGRTSAGTQYFGPGTRLLVL.

This clonotype has only a few counts. The chain has TRBV20-1 and TRBJ2-3; D might be TRBD1 (6 bases). Germline lookup yields CDR1 DFQATT and CDR2 SNEGSKA (reference sequence). CDR3 length equals 15 residues. Between the trimmed V and J ends, which lost 2 bases and 2 bases, there was a span of 14 bases. CDR3 nucleotide sequence: TGCAGTGCTAGACAGGGGCCTTACACCACAGATACGCAGTATTTT. Its protein product is CSARQGPYTTDTQYF.

This clonotype has only a few counts. J is TRBJ2-5 and V is TRBV28; D is perhaps TRBD1 or TRBD2 (5 bases each). V was pared by 3 bases and J by 4 bases, with 18 bases between. The CDR3 is 16 amino acids. Germline V gene lookup returns CDR1 MDHEN and CDR2 SYDVKM. In DNA form, the CDR3 reads TGTGCCAGCAGTTTGGGGGACCGCGCAAATAGAGAGACCCAGTACTTC. Translating it yields CASSLGDRANRETQYF. The full variable domain, completed using reference TRBV28 and TRBJ2-5, is DVKVTQSSRYLVKRTGEKVFLECVQDMDHENMFWYRQDPGLGLRLIYFSYDVKMKEKGDIPEGYSVSREKKERFSLILESASTNQTSMYLCASSLGDRANRETQYFGPGTRLLVL.

The genes are TRBV7-2 and TRBJ1-3, with D perhaps TRBD1 (6 bases). Per the germline V gene, CDR1 is SGHTA and CDR2 is FQGNSA. The CDR3 totals 17 residues. V lost 8 bases, J lost 4 bases, and 24 bases lay in between. This chain's CDR3 is CASGIRGTYLRGNTIYF. The CDR3 DNA reads as TGTGCCAGCGGTATTAGAGGGACATACTTAAGAGGAAACACCATATATTTT.

The chain joins TRBV6-2 or TRBV6-3 to TRBJ1-5, with no clear D. V was shortened by 2 bases and J by 5 bases, with 10 bases between the two germline ends. Germline-derived CDR1 and CDR2 are MNHEY and SVGEGT. The CDR3 is 14 residues long. As DNA, the CDR3 is TGTGCCAGCAGTTACGACGGGAACTATCAGCCCCAGCATTTT. Its protein is CASSYDGNYQPQHF.

The chain is built from TRBV20-1 and TRBJ2-1; D may be TRBD1 (5 bases). The CDR3 runs to 15 residues. Germline V gene sequence: CDR1 DFQATT, CDR2 SNEGSKA (reference sequence). The ends were cut back, 3 bases at V and 7 bases at J, with 19 bases in the middle. The CDR3 protein is CSASHPGHFINEQFF. The CDR3 DNA sequence: TGCAGTGCTAGCCACCCAGGGCACTTCATAAATGAGCAGTTCTTC.

The CDR3 DNA follows: TGTGCCAGCAGCGTCAACCGGGACAGGGGGAACACTGAAGCTTTCTTT. Its translation is CASSVNRDRGNTEAFF. The chain carries TRBV9 and TRBJ1-1; TRBD1 matches 10 bases. The junction had 5 bases not matched to a gene; V was cut back by 2 bases and J by 1 base. Germline-derived CDR1 and CDR2 are SGDLS and YYNGEE. The CDR3 loop spans 16 amino acids.

The chain employs TRBV7-9 and TRBJ2-1, with TRBD1 matching over 10 bases. V was clipped by 5 bases and J by 7 bases; unmatched bases: 20. Germline CDR1 reads SEHNR; CDR2 reads FQNEAQ (reference sequence). This CDR3 has 19 residues. The CDR3 coding sequence is TGTGCCAGCAGCCCCGGGACAGGGGATCGGGGGTCCCGGGCAAATGAGCAGTTCTTC. Translation: CASSPGTGDRGSRANEQFF.

This clonotype occurred once. V usage is TRBV10-3 and J usage is TRBJ1-2; D is uncertain. Germline-derived CDR1 and CDR2 are ENHRY and SYGVKD. CDR3 length: 12 residues. Deletions cut 8 bases from V and 3 bases from J, with 10 bases between. This CDR3 reads CAIAAGDYGYTF. In DNA form, the CDR3 reads TGTGCCATCGCGGCGGGAGACTATGGCTACACCTTC.

This clonotype was found a few times. The genes are TRBV24-1 and TRBJ2-5, with unresolved D. The CDR3 has 13 residues. Per the germline V gene, CDR1 is KGHDR and CDR2 is SFDVKD. V lost 3 bases and J 0 bases, leaving 4 bases between the germline ends. The CDR3, as DNA: TGTGCCACCAGTGATCCGTACCAAGAGACCCAGTACTTC. It translates to CATSDPYQETQYF.

This clonotype turned up a few times. CDR3 loop: CASSSPTGGETQYF. CDR3 sequence (DNA): TGTGCCAGCAGTTCACCCACGGGGGGAGAGACCCAGTACTTC. V and J are TRBV28 and TRBJ2-5; 7 bases align to TRBD2. V lost 4 bases, J lost 4 bases, and 6 bases stayed unmatched. The CDR3 length is 14 residues. Germline-derived CDR1 and CDR2 are MDHEN and SYDVKM. Looking up the rest from reference TRBV28 and TRBJ2-5 gives the full variable domain: DVKVTQSSRYLVKRTGEKVFLECVQDMDHENMFWYRQDPGLGLRLIYFSYDVKMKEKGDIPEGYSVSREKKERFSLILESASTNQTSMYLCASSSPTGGETQYFGPGTRLLVL.

The rearrangement links TRBV9 to TRBJ2-3; 12 bases match TRBD2. V dropped 4 bases and J dropped 8; count of bases not matched to a gene: 11. The length of the CDR3 is 16 residues. Germline V lookup: CDR1 SGDLS, CDR2 YYNGEE. CDR3: CASSLGLAGRGGTQYF. The CDR3 bases are TGTGCCAGCAGCCTGGGACTAGCGGGCCGAGGGGGTACGCAGTATTTT.

V usage is TRBV27 and J usage is TRBJ1-2; a weak D match, TRBD1 (6 bases). The V gene lost 6 bases and the J gene lost 7 bases, with 21 bases spanning the gap. Germline assignment: CDR1 MNHEY and CDR2 SMNVEV (reference sequence). This CDR3 has 15 amino acids. The CDR3 sequence is CASRLGSATGSGYTF. In DNA, the CDR3 is TGTGCCAGCAGGTTGGGGAGCGCCACAGGGTCTGGCTACACCTTC.

A few counts support this clonotype. This chain joins TRBV11-2 and TRBJ1-1; no clear D. Trimming left V 0 bases short and J 8 bases short, with 7 bases between. Per the germline V gene, CDR1 is SGHAT and CDR2 is FQNNGV. The CDR3 runs 12 residues. The CDR3 sequence is CASSLEVTEAFF. CDR3 in DNA: TGTGCCAGCAGCTTAGAGGTGACGGAAGCTTTCTTT.